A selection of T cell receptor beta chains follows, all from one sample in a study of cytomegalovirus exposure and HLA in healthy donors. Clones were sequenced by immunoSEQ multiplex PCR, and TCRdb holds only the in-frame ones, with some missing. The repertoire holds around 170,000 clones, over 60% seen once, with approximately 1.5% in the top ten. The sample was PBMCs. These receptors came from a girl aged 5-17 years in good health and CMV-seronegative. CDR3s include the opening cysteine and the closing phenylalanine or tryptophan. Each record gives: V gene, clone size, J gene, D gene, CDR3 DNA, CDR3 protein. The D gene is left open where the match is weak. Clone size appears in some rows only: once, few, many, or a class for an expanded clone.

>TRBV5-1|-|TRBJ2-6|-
TGCGCCAGCAGCCGGGGTGGGGTTGATCTGGGGGCCAACGTCCTGACTTTC
CASSRGGVDLGANVLTF
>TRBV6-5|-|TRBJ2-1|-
TGTGCCACACAGGAAGGAAATGAGCAGTTCTTC
CATQEGNEQFF
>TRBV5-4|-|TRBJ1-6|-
TGTGCCAGCAGCCTTTCACGACAGATTAATTCACCCCTCCACTTT
CASSLSRQINSPLHF
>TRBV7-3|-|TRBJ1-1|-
TGTGCCAGCAGCATCGCCGAGGGATACACTGAAGCTTTCTTT
CASSIAEGYTEAFF
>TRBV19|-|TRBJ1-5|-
TGTGCCAGTAGGCGGGACCGAGCATACAATCAGCCCCAGCATTTT
CASRRDRAYNQPQHF
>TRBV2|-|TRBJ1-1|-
TGTGCCAGCAGTGCAGGGGAGGGCACTGAAGCTTTCTTT
CASSAGEGTEAFF
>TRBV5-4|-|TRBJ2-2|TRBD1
TGTGCCAGCAGCTTGCCGGGACAGGGGAGCATCGGGGAGCTGTTTTTT
CASSLPGQGSIGELFF
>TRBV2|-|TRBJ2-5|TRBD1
TGTGCCAGCAGGACCGGGACAGGGGTAGCAGAGACCCAGTACTTC
CASRTGTGVAETQYF
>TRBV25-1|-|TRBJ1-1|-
TGTGCCAGCAGTTCCAGGGGATTTCACACTGAAGCTTTCTTT
CASSSRGFHTEAFF
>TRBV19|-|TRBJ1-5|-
TGTGCCAGTAGTATGGGCTCCGGACAGCCCCAGGGTCAGCCCCAGCATTTT
CASSMGSGQPQGQPQHF
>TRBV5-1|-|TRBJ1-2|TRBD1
TGCGCCAGCAGCTTGGCAGACAGGGGGCAAATTGTGGGCTACACCTTC
CASSLADRGQIVGYTF
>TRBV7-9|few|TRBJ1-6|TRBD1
TGTGCCACCGGGGGTACAGGGGCAACATCCTATAATTCACCCCTCCACTTT
CATGGTGATSYNSPLHF
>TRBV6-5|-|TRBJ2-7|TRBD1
TGTGCCAGCAGTTGGGGACAGGGTTTCGAGCAGTACTTC
CASSWGQGFEQYF
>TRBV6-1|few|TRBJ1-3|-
TGTGCCAGCAGCCTTTCTGGAAACACCATATATTTT
CASSLSGNTIYF
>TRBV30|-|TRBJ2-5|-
TGTGCCTGGAGTCTGGGGACTCAAGAGACCCAGTACTTC
CAWSLGTQETQYF
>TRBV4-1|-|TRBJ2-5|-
TGCGCCAGCGGCAACCTAGACCAGGAGGGGGAGACCCAGTACTTC
CASGNLDQEGETQYF
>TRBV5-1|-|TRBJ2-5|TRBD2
TGCGCCAGCAGCTTGGATGGCGGGGGGCTTTGGGAGCAGTACTTC
CASSLDGGGLWEQYF
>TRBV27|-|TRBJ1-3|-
TGTGCCAGCAGTCCGCACCTGGACAGATCTGGAAACACCATATATTTT
CASSPHLDRSGNTIYF
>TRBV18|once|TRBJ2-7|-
TGTGCCAGCTCACCGAGCGTCGAGCAGTACTTC
CASSPSVEQYF
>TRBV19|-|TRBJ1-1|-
TGTGCCAGTAGTATCGTCGGACCAGGGATCTTTCACACTGAAGCTTTCTTT
CASSIVGPGIFHTEAFF
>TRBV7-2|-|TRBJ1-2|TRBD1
TGTGCCAGCAGCTTTGGACAGGGGGCGTACTATGGCTACACCTTC
CASSFGQGAYYGYTF
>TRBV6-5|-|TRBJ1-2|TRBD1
TGTGCCAGCGGGGACAGGGATGACTATGGCTACACCTTC
CASGDRDDYGYTF
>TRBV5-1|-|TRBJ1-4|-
TGCGCCAGCAGGAGTGCAACTAATGAAAAACTGTTTTTT
CASRSATNEKLFF
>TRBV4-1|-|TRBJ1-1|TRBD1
TGCGCCAGCAAATCAACAGGGGCCACTGAAGCTTTCTTT
CASKSTGATEAFF
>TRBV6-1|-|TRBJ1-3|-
TGTGCCAGCAGTGGCGGATACTCTGGAAACACCATATATTTT
CASSGGYSGNTIYF
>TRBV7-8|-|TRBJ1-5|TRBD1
TGTGCCAGCAGCGGGACAGGGGAAAATCAGCCCCAGCATTTT
CASSGTGENQPQHF
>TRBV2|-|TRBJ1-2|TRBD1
TGTGCCAGCAGTGAAGTTGGGACAGGGGGCAATGGCTACACCTTC
CASSEVGTGGNGYTF
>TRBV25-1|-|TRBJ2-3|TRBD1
TGTGCCAGCAGTAATACAGGGGGCGTCGCAGATACGCAGTATTTT
CASSNTGGVADTQYF
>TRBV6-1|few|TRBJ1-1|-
TGTGCCAGCAGTGTCCGGGACATGAACACTGAAGCTTTCTTT
CASSVRDMNTEAFF
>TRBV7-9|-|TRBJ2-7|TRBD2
TGTGCCAGCAGCTCACGCGGGGGGCCGAACTACGAGCAGTACTTC
CASSSRGGPNYEQYF
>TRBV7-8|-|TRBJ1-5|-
TGTGCCAGCAGCTTAGAGGCCGCCTTCCCGCGGCAGCCCCAGCATTTT
CASSLEAAFPRQPQHF
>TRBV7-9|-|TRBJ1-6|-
TGTGCCAGCAGCTTTCAGGCAGGGCGCTATAATTCACCCCTCCACTTT
CASSFQAGRYNSPLHF
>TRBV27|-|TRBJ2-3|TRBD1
TGTGCCAGCAGTGGGGACAGGGGCCCAGATACGCAGTATTTT
CASSGDRGPDTQYF
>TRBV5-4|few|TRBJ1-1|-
TGTGCCAGCAGGCCGCAGATTGACACTGAAGCTTTCTTT
CASRPQIDTEAFF
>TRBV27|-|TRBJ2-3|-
TGTGCCAGCAGTTCCAGGGAAGAGGATACGCAGTATTTT
CASSSREEDTQYF
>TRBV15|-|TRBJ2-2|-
TGTGCCACCAGCAACCGGGGACTCCTGAACACCGGGGAGCTGTTTTTT
CATSNRGLLNTGELFF
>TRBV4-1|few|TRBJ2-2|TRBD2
TGCGCCAGCAGCCGGCCCGAAGGCGCGGGGGGGCCGAGCGGGGAGCTGTTTTTT
CASSRPEGAGGPSGELFF
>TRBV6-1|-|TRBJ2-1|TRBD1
TGTGCCAGCAGTCGGGGACAGGGCAATGAGCAGTTCTTC
CASSRGQGNEQFF
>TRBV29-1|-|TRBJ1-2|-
TGCAGCGCCAGCCCCCCAGGGGATGACTATGGCTACACCTTC
CSASPPGDDYGYTF
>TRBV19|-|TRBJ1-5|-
TGTGCCAGTACCCCTGACGGTAGGGGGTTTGGCAATCAGCCCCAGCATTTT
CASTPDGRGFGNQPQHF
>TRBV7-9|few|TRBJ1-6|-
TGTGCCAGCAGCTCGTCCAGGGTTCATTCACCCCTCCACTTT
CASSSSRVHSPLHF
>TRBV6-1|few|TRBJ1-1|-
TGTGCCAGCCCCGGTATGGGGCAAGCTTTCTTT
CASPGMGQAFF
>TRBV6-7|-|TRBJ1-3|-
TGTGCCAGCAGAACAGGACCGCCGAGGACTGGAAACACCATATATTTT
CASRTGPPRTGNTIYF
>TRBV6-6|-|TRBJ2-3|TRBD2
TGTGCCAGCAGCCTTAGCGGGGGGGCCGGCACAGATACGCAGTATTTT
CASSLSGGAGTDTQYF
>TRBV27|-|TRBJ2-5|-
TGTGCCAGCAGTTTCAGGAACCAAGAGACCCAGTACTTC
CASSFRNQETQYF
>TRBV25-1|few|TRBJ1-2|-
TGTGCCAGCAGTGATCCCCTCGCAGGGGACTATGGCTACACCTTC
CASSDPLAGDYGYTF
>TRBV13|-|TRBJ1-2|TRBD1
TGTGCCAGCAGCCTAGGACAGGGTGGGGTAGCTAACTATGGCTACACCTTC
CASSLGQGGVANYGYTF
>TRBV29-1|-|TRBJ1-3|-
TGCAGCGTTGATCCAGGGGGAAACACCATATATTTT
CSVDPGGNTIYF
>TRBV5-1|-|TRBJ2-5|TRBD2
TGCGCCAGCAGCTTGGTGGTTAGCGGGCAAGAGACCCAGTACTTC
CASSLVVSGQETQYF
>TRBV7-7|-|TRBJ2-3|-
TGTGCTAGCAGCTTGCGTGGCGGGGATACGCAGTATTTT
CASSLRGGDTQYF
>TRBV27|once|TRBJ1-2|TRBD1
TGTGCCAGCAGTTTAGGGACAGGGAGAGGCTACACCTTC
CASSLGTGRGYTF
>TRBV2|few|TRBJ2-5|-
TGTGCCGGTCGGGACTCGATAATACAAGAGACCCAGTACTTC
CAGRDSIIQETQYF
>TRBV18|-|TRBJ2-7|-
TGTGCCAGCTCACCAGGGGCCTCCAACTACGAGCAGTACTTC
CASSPGASNYEQYF
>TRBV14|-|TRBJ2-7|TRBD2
TGTGCCAGCAGAGCAACAGGACTAGGCTACGAGCAGTACTTC
CASRATGLGYEQYF
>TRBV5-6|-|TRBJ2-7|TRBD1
TGTGCCAGCAGTTCCGGGACAGGGGAACTGAACGAGCAGTACTTC
CASSSGTGELNEQYF
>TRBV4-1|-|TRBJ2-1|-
TGCGCCAGCAGCCAAGTTGGACTTTCCTACAATGAGCAGTTCTTC
CASSQVGLSYNEQFF
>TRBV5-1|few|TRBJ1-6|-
TGCGCCAGCAGCTTGGCCTTGGGCACCTATTCACCCCTCCACTTT
CASSLALGTYSPLHF
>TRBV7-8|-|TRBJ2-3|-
TGTGCCAGCAGATCACGGGGAGGCGGCACAGATACGCAGTATTTT
CASRSRGGGTDTQYF
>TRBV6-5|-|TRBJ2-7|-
TGTGCCAGCAGTTACTCGAGGAGCTACGAGCAGTACTTC
CASSYSRSYEQYF